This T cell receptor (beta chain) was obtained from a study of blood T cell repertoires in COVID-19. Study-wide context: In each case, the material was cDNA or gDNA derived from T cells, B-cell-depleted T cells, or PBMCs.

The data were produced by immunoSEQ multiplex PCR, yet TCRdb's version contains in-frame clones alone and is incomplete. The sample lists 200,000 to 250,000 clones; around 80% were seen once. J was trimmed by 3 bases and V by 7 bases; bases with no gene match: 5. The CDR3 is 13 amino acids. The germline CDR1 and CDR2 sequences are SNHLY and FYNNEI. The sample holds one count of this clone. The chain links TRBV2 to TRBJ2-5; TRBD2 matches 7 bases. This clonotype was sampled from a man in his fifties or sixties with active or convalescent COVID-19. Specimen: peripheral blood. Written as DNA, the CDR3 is TGTGCCAGCACATCCCTAGCGGAAGAGACCCAGTACTTC. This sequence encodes CASTSLAEETQYF.